The next 30 T cell receptor beta chains were all read from a single sample in a study of T cell responses to AZD1222 COVID-19 vaccine. The assay was immunoSEQ multiplex PCR, and TCRdb's table has in-frame clones only and misses some. Among 100,000 to 150,000 clones listed, more than 80% were seen once. The sample here was peripheral blood, taken on day 0 of AZD1222 vaccination. All receptors come from an adult in good health.

The gene calls are TRBV7-9 and TRBJ1-2; D is perhaps TRBD1 (5 bases). Per the germline V gene, CDR1 is SEHNR and CDR2 is FQNEAQ (reference sequence). The CDR3 extends over 14 amino acids. The ends were cut back, 5 bases at V and 5 bases at J, with 15 bases in the middle. In DNA, the CDR3 is TGTGCCAGCAGCCGGGATGGGGGAATGTATGGCTACACCTTC. Encoded protein: CASSRDGGMYGYTF.

The chain is built from TRBV7-9 and TRBJ1-1; TRBD1 matches 7 bases. Per the germline V gene, CDR1 is SEHNR and CDR2 is FQNEAQ (reference sequence). V dropped 7 bases and J dropped 4; count of bases not matched to a gene: 3. The CDR3 is 12 amino acids. Here the CDR3 reads CASTYRGTEAFF. The CDR3 coding sequence is TGTGCCAGCACTTACAGGGGCACTGAAGCTTTCTTT.

This chain links TRBV13 with TRBJ2-7; D is uncertain. Germline V lookup: CDR1 PRHDT, CDR2 FYEKMQ (reference sequence). The V end lost 4 bases, the J end lost 8 bases, and 12 bases lay between the germline ends. This CDR3 has 12 amino acids. The DNA of the CDR3 is TGTGCCAGCAGCTCCTCTCCTAGGAAGCAGTACTTC. Protein: CASSSSPRKQYF.

CDR3 in amino acids: CASSLVVGRYYEQYF. The CDR3 nucleotides are TGTGCCAGCAGTTTAGTCGTCGGGCGATACTACGAGCAGTACTTC. The chain carries TRBV27 and TRBJ2-7; no clear D. Between the trimmed V and J ends, which lost 2 bases and 3 bases, there was a span of 14 bases. This CDR3 region has 15 residues. The germline gives CDR1 MNHEY, CDR2 SMNVEV (reference sequence).

In DNA form, the CDR3 reads TGTGCCAGCAGCGGGGAGGGAGGCCGAACTGAAGCTTTCTTT. It translates to CASSGEGGRTEAFF. The rearrangement uses TRBV16 and TRBJ1-1; D gene ambiguous. V was pared by 5 bases and J by 5 bases, with 15 bases between. The CDR3 spans 14 residues. Germline V gene sequence: CDR1 KGHSY, CDR2 FQNENV.

In the case of this clone: A junction boundary mismatches the germline segment, possibly from a read error. The rearrangement joins TRBV28 to TRBJ2-7; 8 bases line up with TRBD2. Germline V gene lookup returns CDR1 MDHEN and CDR2 SYDVKM. The CDR3 is made up of 9 amino acids. In DNA form, the CDR3 reads TGTGCCAGTGGTAAGCGGGAGAACTTC. Amino acids: CASGKRENF.

The chain recombines TRBV7-2 with TRBJ2-4; 11 nucleotides line up with TRBD1. CDR3 length: 16 residues. With V trimmed by 0 bases and J by 8 bases, 6 bases remained unmatched. The germline V gene has CDR1 SGHTA and CDR2 FQGNSA. CDR3 protein: CASSLAPGQGADIQYF. CDR3 coding DNA: TGTGCCAGCAGCTTAGCTCCTGGACAGGGGGCTGACATTCAGTACTTC.

The chain uses TRBV4-3 and TRBJ1-4; 7 positions match TRBD1. J gave up 7 bases and V 0 bases, and 5 bases lay outside the gene matches. In germline, CDR1 is LGHNA, CDR2 YSLEER. The CDR3 has 15 residues. DNA of the CDR3: TGCGCCAGCAGCCAAGATTTGGGACAGCTTGAAAAACTGTTTTTT. It yields the protein CASSQDLGQLEKLFF.

This clone was found once. The V call is TRBV11-1, the J call TRBJ2-5; 7 bases map to TRBD2. Germline V gene lookup returns CDR1 SGHAT and CDR2 FQDESV (reference sequence). Trimming at V came to 6 bases and at J to 2 bases, leaving 3 bases not matched to a gene. This CDR3 has 13 amino acids. As DNA, the CDR3 is TGTGCCAGCAGGGCGGGGGAGCAAGAGACCCAGTACTTC. It is translated as CASRAGEQETQYF.

The chain is built from TRBV30 and TRBJ2-2, with D uncertain. Deletions cut 5 bases from V and 1 base from J, with 8 bases between. This CDR3 comprises 13 residues. Germline V gene sequence: CDR1 GTSNPN, CDR2 SVGIG (reference sequence). In DNA, the CDR3 is TGTGCCTGGTCACATGGGAACACCGGGGAGCTGTTTTTT. Its translation is CAWSHGNTGELFF. The complete variable domain, with remaining parts taken from reference TRBV30 and TRBJ2-2, reads SQTIHQWPATLVQPVGSPLSLECTVEGTSNPNLYWYRQAAGRGLQLLFYSVGIGQISSEVPQNLSASRPQDRQFILSSKKLLLSDSGFYLCAWSHGNTGELFFGEGSRLTVL.

The CDR3: CATREGGTNEKLFF. The CDR3 DNA reads as TGTGCCACTAGGGAGGGAGGCACTAATGAAAAACTGTTTTTT. This chain uses TRBV10-3 with TRBJ1-4; no reliable D call. Trimming cost V 10 bases and J 2 bases, with 14 bases left between them. The CDR3 length is 14 residues. Per germline, CDR1 ENHRY and CDR2 SYGVKD.

The chain employs TRBV28 and TRBJ1-2; D gene uncertain. This CDR3 is 12 amino acids long. Germline-derived CDR1 and CDR2 are MDHEN and SYDVKM. Between the trimmed V and J ends, which lost 5 bases and 3 bases, there was a span of 7 bases. Written as DNA, the CDR3 is TGTGCCAGCAGTACTACGCACTATGGCTACACCTTC. Amino acid sequence: CASSTTHYGYTF.

The rearrangement links TRBV27 to TRBJ2-5; D might be TRBD2 (6 bases). CDR1 is MNHEY, CDR2 SMNVEV, per germline (reference sequence). V shed 5 bases and J shed 2 bases, with 12 bases lying between them. This CDR3 region has 14 residues. The CDR3 loop is CASSAFSGQETQYF. The CDR3 DNA sequence: TGTGCCAGCAGTGCCTTTAGCGGTCAAGAGACCCAGTACTTC.

This clone was seen a single time. The chain joins TRBV29-1 to TRBJ2-3; 10 bases match TRBD2. V was pared by 6 bases and J by 4 bases, with 13 bases of the junction left unmatched. This CDR3 is built from 16 residues. Germline CDR1 is SQVTM and CDR2 is ANQGSEA. The CDR3 protein is CSVKRELAGPSDTQYF. CDR3 in DNA: TGCAGCGTCAAACGGGAACTAGCGGGGCCGTCAGATACGCAGTATTTT.

The rearrangement joins TRBV6-5 to TRBJ2-7; D may be TRBD1 (6 bases). This CDR3 contains 15 residues. Trimming left V 5 bases short and J 2 bases short, with 16 bases between. Per germline, CDR1 MNHEY and CDR2 SVGAGI. CDR3 bases: TGTGCCAGCAGTACCACCCACAGGGTGCCCTACGAGCAGTACTTC. Translating gives CASSTTHRVPYEQYF.

The rearrangement links TRBV6-4 to TRBJ2-1; D possibly corresponds to TRBD1 (6 bases). Per the germline V gene, CDR1 is MRHNA and CDR2 is SNTAGT. V lost 0 bases, J lost 4 bases, and 19 bases lay in between. The CDR3 is made up of 18 amino acids. The CDR3 loop reads CASSDSGFPQGLYNEQFF. The CDR3 nucleotides are TGTGCCAGCAGTGACTCGGGATTCCCACAGGGTTTATACAATGAGCAGTTCTTC.

This clone was found once. V gene TRBV27 combines with J gene TRBJ1-5, with D perhaps TRBD1 (5 bases). V dropped 2 bases and J dropped 5 bases, with 13 bases sitting between them. This CDR3 is built from 15 residues. From germline, CDR1 is MNHEY and CDR2 SMNVEV (reference sequence). CDR3 sequence reads: CASSLRRGGDQPQHF. For the CDR3, the DNA is TGTGCCAGCAGTTTAAGGAGGGGAGGGGATCAGCCCCAGCATTTT.

CDR3 in amino acids: CASRPSAGPSREQFF. The CDR3 coding sequence is TGTGCCAGCAGGCCCTCGGCGGGCCCCTCCCGGGAGCAGTTCTTC. V is TRBV28 and J is TRBJ2-1, with D perhaps TRBD2 (5 bases). The CDR3 extends over 15 amino acids. The V gene's germline CDR1 is MDHEN and CDR2 SYDVKM. V dropped 6 bases and J dropped 10 bases, with 22 bases sitting between them.

Concerning this clone itself: Its ends do not fully match the called genes, so a read error is possible. The rearrangement links TRBV7-7 to TRBJ2-7; 8 nucleotides line up with TRBD1. Germline V CDR1 and CDR2: SSHAT, FNYEAQ (reference sequence). This CDR3 spans 15 amino acids. This CDR3 is CASSLRQGMPYEQYF. The CDR3 DNA reads TGTGCTAGCAGCTTGCGACAGGGGATGCCCTACGAGCAGTACTTC.

This chain uses TRBV24-1 with TRBJ1-2; a possible D gene is TRBD1 (6 bases). This CDR3 region has 15 residues. The germline CDR1 and CDR2 sequences are KGHDR and SFDVKD. Trimming took 6 bases from V and 0 from J, leaving 13 bases between them. CDR3 residues: CATSSRGGPNYGYTF. DNA for the CDR3: TGTGCCACCAGTTCCCGGGGGGGCCCTAACTATGGCTACACCTTC.

A few counts support this clone. J is TRBJ1-1 and V is TRBV6-5; 9 bases line up with TRBD1. Germline CDR1 and CDR2: MNHEY and SVGAGI. The V segment lost 7 bases and the J segment 4 bases; nucleotides outside the gene matches: 7. The CDR3 sequence is 14 residues long. CDR3 sequence: CASNLNRGPTEAFF. CDR3 DNA: TGTGCCAGCAACCTGAACAGGGGGCCCACTGAAGCTTTCTTT.

The chain has TRBV7-3 and TRBJ1-5, with D unclear. The V gene's germline CDR1 is SGHTA and CDR2 FQGTGA. The CDR3 spans 13 residues. The V end was cut by 2 bases, the J end by 5 bases, with 7 bases between. CDR3 residues: CASSLDPYQPQHF. The CDR3 DNA reads TGTGCCAGCAGCTTAGATCCCTATCAGCCCCAGCATTTT.

V usage is TRBV7-2 and J usage is TRBJ1-1, with D unresolved. The V end was cut by 7 bases, the J end by 7 bases, with 16 bases between. There are 13 residues in the CDR3. Germline V lookup: CDR1 SGHTA, CDR2 FQGNSA. CDR3 bases: TGTGCCAGCAAGCATCAAGGGAGGATTGAAGCTTTCTTT. This gives the protein CASKHQGRIEAFF.

The chain uses TRBV27 and TRBJ2-7; no definite D call. Trimming shortened V by 3 bases and J by 3 bases, and 9 bases separated the two germline ends. Germline V gene data show CDR1 as MNHEY and CDR2 as SMNVEV (reference sequence). This CDR3 is built from 13 residues. The CDR3 region has the DNA TGTGCCAGCAGTTTTCGTCCTAACTACGAGCAGTACTTC. Translation: CASSFRPNYEQYF.

V is TRBV15 and J is TRBJ1-1; unclear D gene. CDR1 is LNHNV and CDR2 is YYDKDF in the germline V gene (reference sequence). V gave up 3 bases and J gave up 4 bases, with 12 bases separating them. The length of the CDR3 is 14 residues. The CDR3 is CATSSGRTVTEAFF. DNA of the CDR3: TGTGCCACCAGCAGTGGCCGAACCGTCACTGAAGCTTTCTTT.

In this sample, this clone turned up once. The gene calls are TRBV4-3 and TRBJ1-1, with unresolved D. The CDR3 is made up of 14 amino acids. The germline CDR1 and CDR2 sequences are LGHNA and YSLEER. V was trimmed by 0 bases and J by 6 bases, leaving 11 bases between them. CDR3 DNA: TGCGCCAGCAGCCAAGATTCTGGTTTCTCTGAAGCTTTCTTT. This codes for CASSQDSGFSEAFF.

The chain combines TRBV12-3 or TRBV12-4 with TRBJ2-1; D remains ambiguous. Trimming removed 3 bases at V and 2 bases at J, with 5 bases between. The CDR3 extends over 13 amino acids. CDR3 bases: TGTGCCAGCAGTTTTATGGCCTACAATGAGCAGTTCTTC. Protein product: CASSFMAYNEQFF.

V is TRBV30 and J is TRBJ1-5, with D possibly TRBD1 on 6 matching bases. Germline V CDR1 and CDR2: GTSNPN, SVGIG (reference sequence). The V gene lost 0 bases and the J gene lost 7 bases, with 13 bases spanning the gap. This CDR3 contains 14 residues. In DNA form, the CDR3 reads TGTGCCTGGAGTGTACAGGGAGGGGAACAGCCCCAGCATTTT. It yields the protein CAWSVQGGEQPQHF. Complete variable domain (other parts from reference TRBV30 and TRBJ1-5): SQTIHQWPATLVQPVGSPLSLECTVEGTSNPNLYWYRQAAGRGLQLLFYSVGIGQISSEVPQNLSASRPQDRQFILSSKKLLLSDSGFYLCAWSVQGGEQPQHFGDGTRLSIL.

This rearrangement joins TRBV28 to TRBJ1-1; possibly TRBD1 for D (5 bases). This CDR3 region has 14 residues. Germline V gene lookup returns CDR1 MDHEN and CDR2 SYDVKM. V shed 6 bases and J shed 1 base, with 12 bases lying between them. CDR3 sequence (DNA): TGTGCCAGCAGCACGGGACTGCCGAACACTGAAGCTTTCTTT. This codes for CASSTGLPNTEAFF. The entire variable domain, with the rest obtained from reference TRBV28 and TRBJ1-1, is as follows: DVKVTQSSRYLVKRTGEKVFLECVQDMDHENMFWYRQDPGLGLRLIYFSYDVKMKEKGDIPEGYSVSREKKERFSLILESASTNQTSMYLCASSTGLPNTEAFFGQGTRLTVV.

This chain joins TRBV4-1 and TRBJ2-7; TRBD1 matches at 8 bases. Germline V gene lookup returns CDR1 MGHRA and CDR2 YSYEKL. The V and J ends lost 1 base and 6 bases, in that order; junction bases with no gene match: 11. The CDR3 sequence is 16 residues long. The CDR3 is CASSQGSGGYFSEQYF. Written as DNA, the CDR3 is TGCGCCAGCAGCCAAGGTTCAGGGGGCTATTTTAGCGAGCAGTACTTC.